This TCR beta chain emerged from a study of cytomegalovirus exposure and HLA in healthy donors. This clone was seen a handful of times. What it recognizes is unknown. Both 60 Vbeta primers and 13 Jbeta primers went into the PCR. Generated by immunoSEQ multiplex PCR, the TCRdb table keeps only in-frame clones and is missing some. The sample consists of some 140,000 clones, 66% of them appearing once. Study-wide points: Being productive about 90% or about 30% of the time was typical of most TCR beta V segments in an earlier analysis. A later analysis reportedly identified an Asian-associated ancestry cluster as carrying fewer N-insertions than the approximately 730-donor mean. Highly shared sequence variants in one cluster were likely a sequencing artifact. Cytomegalovirus status was reportedly diagnosed by the classifier with high specificity and sensitivity.

The CDR3 consists of 14 residues. V was pared by 6 bases and J by 3 bases, with 11 bases between. The germline V gene encodes CDR1 MNHEY and CDR2 SMNVEV (reference sequence). Sequencing was done on a sample of PBMCs. The chain combines TRBV27 with TRBJ2-2, with D perhaps matching TRBD2 (7 bases). The sequence derives from a human donor in good health. CDR3 protein: CASSRGGDTGELFF. The CDR3 DNA sequence: TGTGCCAGCAGCCGAGGGGGGGACACCGGGGAGCTGTTTTTT.